This is a list of T cell receptor beta chains from one sample in a study of graft-versus-host responses after intestinal transplantation. The table came from immunoSEQ multiplex PCR; TCRdb's copy has only in-frame clones and leaves some out. Here the sample spans 40,000 or so clones, approximately 89% being singletons. The sample here was PBMCs, taken 260 to 280 days after transplant. These TCRs come from a human patient who received an intestinal transplant, so some T cells may come from the graft donor. Both conserved end residues are part of each CDR3. Fields, in order: D gene, CDR3 length, J gene, V gene, CDR3 DNA, CDR3 protein. The D gene is left open where the match is weak.

d_call: TRBD2; cdr3_length: 15; j_call: TRBJ2-6; v_call: TRBV9; cdr3_nt: TGTGCCAGCAGCCCCGGGGGGGCCGGGGCCAACGTCCTGACTTTC; cdr3_aa: CASSPGGAGANVLTF
d_call: NA; cdr3_length: 16; j_call: TRBJ2-5; v_call: TRBV7-9; cdr3_nt: TGTGCCAGCAGTCCTCCAGATTTGGGAGGGGGAGAGACCCAGTACTTC; cdr3_aa: CASSPPDLGGGETQYF
d_call: TRBD1; cdr3_length: 15; j_call: TRBJ2-3; v_call: TRBV19; cdr3_nt: TGTGCCAGTAGTTGGACAGGGGTGACAACAGATACGCAGTATTTT; cdr3_aa: CASSWTGVTTDTQYF
d_call: TRBD1; cdr3_length: 13; j_call: TRBJ2-7; v_call: TRBV29-1; cdr3_nt: TGCAGCGCATTCGGGACAGGGGCCTACGAGCAGTACTTC; cdr3_aa: CSAFGTGAYEQYF
d_call: TRBD1; cdr3_length: 15; j_call: TRBJ1-1; v_call: TRBV19; cdr3_nt: TGTGCCAGTAGTACAGGACAGGGGGGAGCAACTGAAGCTTTCTTT; cdr3_aa: CASSTGQGGATEAFF
d_call: NA; cdr3_length: 13; j_call: TRBJ1-2; v_call: TRBV6-1; cdr3_nt: TGTGCCAGCAGTGGAAGGGACTACTATGGCTACACCTTC; cdr3_aa: CASSGRDYYGYTF
d_call: NA; cdr3_length: 15; j_call: TRBJ2-7; v_call: TRBV11-2; cdr3_nt: TGTGCCAGCAGCTCCTACAGGGGAGGGATCTACGAGCAGTACTTC; cdr3_aa: CASSSYRGGIYEQYF
d_call: NA; cdr3_length: 15; j_call: TRBJ2-7; v_call: TRBV18; cdr3_nt: TGTGCCAGCTCACGGCAGGGAAGGATGGCCTACGAGCAGTACTTC; cdr3_aa: CASSRQGRMAYEQYF
d_call: TRBD2; cdr3_length: 15; j_call: TRBJ2-3; v_call: TRBV6-5; cdr3_nt: TGTGCCAGCAGCCCTTCTAGCGGGGGCACAGATACGCAGTATTTT; cdr3_aa: CASSPSSGGTDTQYF
d_call: TRBD1; cdr3_length: 12; j_call: TRBJ1-2; v_call: TRBV6-6; cdr3_nt: TGTGCCAGCAGAGGACAGGGAAGGGGCTACACCTTC; cdr3_aa: CASRGQGRGYTF
d_call: NA; cdr3_length: 18; j_call: TRBJ2-3; v_call: TRBV7-2; cdr3_nt: TGTGCCAGCAGCTTAGATTTGGGTGTCGGGGTTTACACAGATACGCAGTATTTT; cdr3_aa: CASSLDLGVGVYTDTQYF
d_call: NA; cdr3_length: 17; j_call: TRBJ2-1; v_call: TRBV5-4; cdr3_nt: TGTGCCAGCAGCTTGCCCCAGGGTATTAGCTCCTACAATGAGCAGTTCTTC; cdr3_aa: CASSLPQGISSYNEQFF
d_call: NA; cdr3_length: 14; j_call: TRBJ1-1; v_call: TRBV12-5; cdr3_nt: TGTGCTAGTGGTGCCAGGGAAAAGGACACTGAAGCTTTCTTT; cdr3_aa: CASGAREKDTEAFF